This T cell receptor (beta chain) appears in the sequencing data of a study of blood T cell repertoires in COVID-19. Study-wide background: Italy, Spain and the United States were the sources of the convalescent and acute COVID-19 samples. PBMCs, B-cell-depleted T cells, or T cells provided the cDNA or gDNA that made up the material.

Methods used by the authors: Quantification of nucleated cells was approximated via reference gene primer amplification. Profiled with immunoSEQ multiplex PCR; TCRdb holds only in-frame clones, not every one. V, J and clone size are taken as reported in that table, and D and trimming were inferred from the DNA itself. The sample shows under 250,000 clones, 65% to 85% of them seen only once. Germline CDR1 reads LNHDA; CDR2 reads SQIVND (reference sequence). After removal of 3 bases from V and 0 bases from J, the junction contained 10 bases not matched to a gene. The CDR3 totals 19 residues. The clonotype was recovered from a woman aged 35 to 49 who had recovered from COVID-19. Specimen: peripheral blood. The V and J genes are TRBV19 and TRBJ2-1, with 11 nucleotides matching TRBD2. The CDR3 coding sequence is TGTGCCAGTAGTATCTCAAGACTAGCGGGACCAGGCTCCTACAATGAGCAGTTCTTC. Translated, it gives CASSISRLAGPGSYNEQFF.